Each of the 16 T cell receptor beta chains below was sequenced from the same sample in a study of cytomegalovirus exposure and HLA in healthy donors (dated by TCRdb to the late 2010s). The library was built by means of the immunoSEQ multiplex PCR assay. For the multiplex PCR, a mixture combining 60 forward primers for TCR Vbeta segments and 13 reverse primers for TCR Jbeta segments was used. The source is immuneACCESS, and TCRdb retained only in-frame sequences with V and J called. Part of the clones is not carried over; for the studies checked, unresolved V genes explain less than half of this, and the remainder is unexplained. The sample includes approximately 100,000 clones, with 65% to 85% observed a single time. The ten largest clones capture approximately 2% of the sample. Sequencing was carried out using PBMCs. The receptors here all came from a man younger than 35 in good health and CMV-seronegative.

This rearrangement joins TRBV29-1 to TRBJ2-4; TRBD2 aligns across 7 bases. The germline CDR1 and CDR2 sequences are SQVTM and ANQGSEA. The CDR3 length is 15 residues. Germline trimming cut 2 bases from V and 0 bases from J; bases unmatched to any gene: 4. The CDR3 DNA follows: TGCAGCGTTGAACTGGGGGGGGTAGCCAAAAACATTCAGTACTTC. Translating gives CSVELGGVAKNIQYF.

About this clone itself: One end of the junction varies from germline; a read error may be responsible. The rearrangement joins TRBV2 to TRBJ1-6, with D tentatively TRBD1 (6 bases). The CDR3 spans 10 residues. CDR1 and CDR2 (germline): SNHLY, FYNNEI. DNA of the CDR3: TGTGCCAGCAGGGTGACAGGCCTAGTATTT. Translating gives CASRVTGLVF.

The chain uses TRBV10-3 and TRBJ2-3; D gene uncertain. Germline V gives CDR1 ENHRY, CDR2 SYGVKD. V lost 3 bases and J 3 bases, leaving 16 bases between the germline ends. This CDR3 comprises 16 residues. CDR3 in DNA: TGTGCCATCAGTGATTTATCGCCGGTATCTACAGATACGCAGTATTTT. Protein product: CAISDLSPVSTDTQYF.

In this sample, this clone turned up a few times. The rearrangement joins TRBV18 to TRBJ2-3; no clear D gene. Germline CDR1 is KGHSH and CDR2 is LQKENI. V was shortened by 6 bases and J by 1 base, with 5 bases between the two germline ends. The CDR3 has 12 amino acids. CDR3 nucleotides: TGTGCCAGCTCGCAGGGCACAGATACGCAGTATTTT. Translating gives CASSQGTDTQYF.

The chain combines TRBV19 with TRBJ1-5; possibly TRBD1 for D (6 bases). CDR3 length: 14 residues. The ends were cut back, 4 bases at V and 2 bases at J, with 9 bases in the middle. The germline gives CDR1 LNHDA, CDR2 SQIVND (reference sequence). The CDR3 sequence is CASSSAGGNQPQHF. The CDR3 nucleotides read TGTGCCAGTAGTAGCGCAGGGGGCAATCAGCCCCAGCATTTT.

The CDR3 bases are TGTGCCAGCAACTCAGGACAGGGAGACGAGACCCAGTACTTC. Translated, it gives CASNSGQGDETQYF. This sequence joins TRBV2 and TRBJ2-5, with TRBD1 matching over 8 bases. The germline gives CDR1 SNHLY, CDR2 FYNNEI. This CDR3 region has 14 residues. Trimming removed 7 bases from V and 5 bases from J; junction bases left unmatched: 9.

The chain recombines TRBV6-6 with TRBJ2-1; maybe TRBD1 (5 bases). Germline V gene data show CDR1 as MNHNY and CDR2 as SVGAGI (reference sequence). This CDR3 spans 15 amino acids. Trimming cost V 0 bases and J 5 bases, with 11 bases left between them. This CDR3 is CASSYSPTANNEQFF. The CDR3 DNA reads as TGTGCCAGCAGTTACTCCCCGACAGCAAACAATGAGCAGTTCTTC.

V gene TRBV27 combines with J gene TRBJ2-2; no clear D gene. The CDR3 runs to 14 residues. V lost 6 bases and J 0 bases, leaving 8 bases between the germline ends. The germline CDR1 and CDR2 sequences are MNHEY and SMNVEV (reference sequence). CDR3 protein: CASRIGANTGELFF. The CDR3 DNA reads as TGTGCCAGCAGGATAGGAGCGAACACCGGGGAGCTGTTTTTT.

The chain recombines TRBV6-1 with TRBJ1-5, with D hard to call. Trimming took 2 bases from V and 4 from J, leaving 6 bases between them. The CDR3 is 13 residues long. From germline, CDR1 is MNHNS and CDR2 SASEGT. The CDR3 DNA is TGTGCCAGCAGTGAACAGGCTAATCAGCCCCAGCATTTT. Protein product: CASSEQANQPQHF.

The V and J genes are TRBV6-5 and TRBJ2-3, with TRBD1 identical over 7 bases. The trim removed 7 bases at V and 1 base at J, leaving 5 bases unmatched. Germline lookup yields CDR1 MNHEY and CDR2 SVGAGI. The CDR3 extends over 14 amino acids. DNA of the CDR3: TGTGCCAGCACCCCCGACAGGGGCACAGATACGCAGTATTTT. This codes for CASTPDRGTDTQYF.

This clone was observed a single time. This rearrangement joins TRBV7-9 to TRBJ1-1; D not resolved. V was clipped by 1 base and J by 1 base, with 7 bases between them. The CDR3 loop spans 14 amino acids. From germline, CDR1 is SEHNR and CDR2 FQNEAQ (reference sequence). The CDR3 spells CASSLGISNTEAFF. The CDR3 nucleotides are TGTGCCAGCAGCTTAGGTATTTCGAACACTGAAGCTTTCTTT. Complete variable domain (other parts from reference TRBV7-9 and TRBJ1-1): DTGVSQNPRHKITKRGQNVTFRCDPISEHNRLYWYRQTLGQGPEFLTYFQNEAQLEKSRLLSDRFSAERPKGSFSTLEIQRTEQGDSAMYLCASSLGISNTEAFFGQGTRLTVV.

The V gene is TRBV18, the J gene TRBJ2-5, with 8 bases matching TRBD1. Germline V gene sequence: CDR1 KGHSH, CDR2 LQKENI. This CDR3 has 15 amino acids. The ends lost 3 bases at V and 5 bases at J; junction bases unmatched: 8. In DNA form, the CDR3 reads TGTGCCAGCTCACCTAGGACAGGGTCTGGGGAGACCCAGTACTTC. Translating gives CASSPRTGSGETQYF.

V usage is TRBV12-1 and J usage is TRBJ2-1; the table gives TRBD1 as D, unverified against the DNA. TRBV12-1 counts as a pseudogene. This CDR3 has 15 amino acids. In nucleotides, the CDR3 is TGTGCCAGCAGCTCCCAGGGCAGGTACTACAATGAGCAGTTCTTC. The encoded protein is CASSSQGRYYNEQFF.

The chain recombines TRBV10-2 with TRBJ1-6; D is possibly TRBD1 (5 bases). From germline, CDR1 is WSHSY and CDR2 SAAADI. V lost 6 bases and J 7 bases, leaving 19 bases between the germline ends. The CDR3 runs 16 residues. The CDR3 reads CASSESRPGLNSPLHF. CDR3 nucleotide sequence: TGCGCCAGCAGCGAAAGTCGGCCAGGGCTGAATTCACCCCTCCACTTT.

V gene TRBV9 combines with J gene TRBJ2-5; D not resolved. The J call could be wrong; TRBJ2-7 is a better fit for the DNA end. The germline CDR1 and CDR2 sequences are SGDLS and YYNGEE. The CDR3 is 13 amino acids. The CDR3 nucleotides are TGTGCCAGCAGCCCCCCTGGGGCCTACGAGCAGTACTTC. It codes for CASSPPGAYEQYF.

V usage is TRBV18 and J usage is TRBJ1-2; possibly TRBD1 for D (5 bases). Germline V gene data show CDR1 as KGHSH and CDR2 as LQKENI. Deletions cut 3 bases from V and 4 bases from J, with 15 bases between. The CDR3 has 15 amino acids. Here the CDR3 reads CASSPPGIPSYGYTF. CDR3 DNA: TGTGCCAGCTCACCCCCAGGGATCCCCTCCTATGGCTACACCTTC.